Each of the 31 T cell receptor beta chains below was sequenced from the same sample in a study of Ad26.COV2.S vaccination and SARS-CoV-2 variants. Clones were sequenced by immunoSEQ multiplex PCR, and TCRdb holds only the in-frame ones, with some missing. Of 97,000 or so clones listed, around 80% are singletons. The sequenced sample was peripheral blood, obtained after recovery from COVID-19. These receptors were taken from a human donor who had recovered from COVID-19.

This clone was detected only a few times. The chain is built from TRBV29-1 and TRBJ1-2; D is unresolved. The CDR3 spans 12 residues. Deletions cut 1 base from V and 5 bases from J, with 8 bases between. Germline assignment: CDR1 SQVTM and CDR2 ANQGSEA. The CDR3 is CSVEGGGYGYTF. CDR3 bases: TGCAGCGTTGAAGGGGGAGGATATGGCTACACCTTC.

The chain carries TRBV13 and TRBJ2-7; the D gene is possibly TRBD1 (8 bases). V lost 5 bases and J lost 2, with 16 bases in between. CDR3 length equals 15 residues. Germline CDR1 and CDR2: PRHDT and FYEKMQ (reference sequence). The CDR3 DNA follows: TGTGCCAGCAGCGAGACAGGGGAGGGAACCTACGAGCAGTACTTC. It specifies CASSETGEGTYEQYF. Full variable domain (remainder filled in from reference TRBV13 and TRBJ2-7): AAGVIQSPRHLIKEKRETATLKCYPIPRHDTVYWYQQGPGQDPQFLISFYEKMQSDKGSIPDRFSAQQFSDYHSELNMSSLELGDSALYFCASSETGEGTYEQYFGPGTRLTVT.

The chain links TRBV25-1 to TRBJ1-3; D gene uncertain. Germline assignment: CDR1 MGHDK and CDR2 SYGVNS. Trimming removed 5 bases at V and 1 base at J, with 3 bases between. The CDR3 has 12 residues. CDR3: CASSLSGNTIYF. The CDR3 region has the DNA TGTGCCAGCAGTCTTTCTGGAAACACCATATATTTT.

This chain's CDR3 is CASSFPSGGRKPQHF. The CDR3 coding sequence is TGTGCCAGCAGTTTTCCTTCAGGGGGCAGAAAGCCCCAGCATTTT. The gene calls are TRBV28 and TRBJ1-5; the match to TRBD1 covers 8 bases. V shed 3 bases, J shed 8 bases, and the junction held 9 bases outside the gene matches. CDR3 length: 15 residues. Germline CDR1 and CDR2: MDHEN and SYDVKM.

The rearrangement joins TRBV24-1 to TRBJ2-3; 9 bases line up with TRBD1. The V gene's germline CDR1 is KGHDR and CDR2 SFDVKD. The CDR3 totals 15 residues. J gave up 4 bases and V 5 bases, and 6 bases lay outside the gene matches. The CDR3 reads CATSGGDRVSDTQYF. Here the CDR3 DNA reads TGTGCCACCAGTGGAGGGGACAGGGTATCAGATACGCAGTATTTT.

This clone appeared a few times. The chain uses TRBV6-6 and TRBJ2-2, with D possibly TRBD2 on 6 matching bases. The CDR3 has 15 amino acids. The ends were cut back, 8 bases at V and 9 bases at J, with 22 bases in the middle. CDR1 MNHNY and CDR2 SVGAGI come from the germline V gene (reference sequence). CDR3 DNA: TGTGCCAGCGAAGGCTTGCGGGGTGAGGACCGGGAGCTGTTTTTT. Encoded protein: CASEGLRGEDRELFF.

The chain employs TRBV29-1 and TRBJ2-2, with TRBD2 as a possible D gene (5 bases). CDR1 and CDR2 (germline): SQVTM, ANQGSEA. The V end was cut by 6 bases, the J end by 6 bases, with 14 bases between. This CDR3 contains 13 residues. CDR3: CSVISEGAGELFF. CDR3 nucleotides: TGCAGCGTCATATCAGAGGGTGCCGGGGAGCTGTTTTTT.

This rearrangement joins TRBV3-1 (or the pseudogene TRBV3-2) to TRBJ2-1; D uncertain. This CDR3 comprises 12 residues. CDR1 LGHDT and CDR2 YNNKEL come from the germline V gene (reference sequence). The V end lost 6 bases, the J end lost 4 bases, and 7 bases lay between the germline ends. The CDR3 DNA is TGTGCCAGCAGTCATGATTACAATGAGCAGTTCTTC. Its translation is CASSHDYNEQFF.

The gene calls are TRBV5-4 and TRBJ2-7; D might be TRBD1 or TRBD2, each matching 5 bases. This CDR3 spans 12 amino acids. Deletions cut 3 bases from V and 9 bases from J, with 13 bases between. Germline lookup yields CDR1 SGHNT and CDR2 YYREEE (reference sequence). The CDR3 is CASSSMVGVQYF. DNA for the CDR3: TGTGCCAGCAGCTCTATGGTGGGGGTGCAGTACTTC.

The chain uses TRBV7-9 and TRBJ1-2; the D is unclear. V dropped 2 bases and J dropped 7 bases, with 17 bases sitting between them. Germline-derived CDR1 and CDR2 are SEHNR and FQNEAQ (reference sequence). The CDR3 runs to 15 residues. The CDR3 sequence: CASSLLSEEAAGYTF. CDR3 nucleotides: TGTGCCAGCAGCTTACTTTCTGAGGAGGCGGCTGGCTACACCTTC. Based on the CDR3 plus reference TRBV7-9 and TRBJ1-2, the full variable domain is DTGVSQNPRHKITKRGQNVTFRCDPISEHNRLYWYRQTLGQGPEFLTYFQNEAQLEKSRLLSDRFSAERPKGSFSTLEIQRTEQGDSAMYLCASSLLSEEAAGYTFGSGTRLTVV.

The V gene is TRBV6-5, the J gene TRBJ2-7; no definite D call. CDR1 MNHEY and CDR2 SVGAGI come from the germline V gene. The length of the CDR3 is 15 residues. Trimming cost V 5 bases and J 0 bases, with 14 bases left between them. CDR3 nucleotide sequence: TGTGCCAGCAGTCCTCAGACCTTGAGCTCCTACGAGCAGTACTTC. The encoded protein is CASSPQTLSSYEQYF.

The gene calls are TRBV5-4 and TRBJ2-2; the D gene is possibly TRBD2 (5 bases). The germline CDR1 and CDR2 sequences are SGHNT and YYREEE (reference sequence). The ends were cut back, 7 bases at V and 1 base at J, with 11 bases in the middle. The CDR3 is made up of 14 amino acids. The CDR3 region is CASEGRGNTGELFF. The CDR3 DNA is TGTGCCAGCGAGGGTCGAGGGAACACCGGGGAGCTGTTTTTT.

The J gene is TRBJ1-1, the V gene TRBV6-5, with 7 bases matching TRBD1. The V gene end was trimmed by 10 bases and the J gene end by 5 bases; junction bases not matched to a gene: 10. The CDR3 has 13 residues. Germline V CDR1 and CDR2: MNHEY, SVGAGI. CDR3 protein: CATSQGDGTEAFF. The CDR3 coding sequence is TGTGCCACCTCGCAGGGGGACGGGACTGAAGCTTTCTTT.

The genes are TRBV7-9 and TRBJ1-4; 8 bases map to TRBD1. The V gene's germline CDR1 is SEHNR and CDR2 FQNEAQ (reference sequence). CDR3 length: 16 residues. Trimming removed 2 bases from V and 8 bases from J; junction bases left unmatched: 10. The CDR3 spells CASSLLGDRGGEKLFF. Here the CDR3 DNA reads TGTGCCAGCAGCTTATTGGGAGACAGGGGAGGAGAAAAACTGTTTTTT.

The chain recombines TRBV5-1 with TRBJ2-1; D gene ambiguous. This CDR3 spans 15 amino acids. V lost 0 bases to trimming and J lost 2 bases, with 9 bases between them. Germline-derived CDR1 and CDR2 are SGHRS and YFSETQ. In DNA, the CDR3 is TGCGCCAGCAGCTTGGCCTTGGGCACCTACAATGAGCAGTTCTTC. It is translated as CASSLALGTYNEQFF.

The V gene is TRBV5-1, the J gene TRBJ2-1; 11 bases align to TRBD1. CDR1 and CDR2 (germline): SGHRS, YFSETQ. The V and J ends lost 5 bases and 5 bases, in that order; junction bases with no gene match: 6. The CDR3 contains 15 residues. The CDR3, as DNA: TGCGCCAGCAGGGGGACAGGGGGGCTAGACAATGAGCAGTTCTTC. Protein sequence: CASRGTGGLDNEQFF.

This sequence joins TRBV6-2 or TRBV6-3 and TRBJ2-5; TRBD1 aligns across 11 bases. The J segment lost 7 bases and the V segment lost 5 bases, leaving 6 bases of the junction unmatched. Per germline, CDR1 MNHEY and CDR2 SVGEGT. CDR3 size: 14 residues. The chain's CDR3 is CASSPGQGEGTQYF. The CDR3 nucleotides are TGTGCCAGCAGTCCGGGACAGGGGGAGGGGACCCAGTACTTC.

J is TRBJ1-5 and V is TRBV6-2 or TRBV6-3; D may be TRBD1 (5 bases). The V gene lost 0 bases and the J gene lost 0 bases, with 15 bases spanning the gap. CDR3 length: 18 amino acids. The germline CDR1 and CDR2 sequences are MNHEY and SVGEGT. The CDR3 loop reads CASSYSSGWESSNQPQHF. The CDR3 coding sequence is TGTGCCAGCAGTTACTCGTCAGGGTGGGAGAGTAGCAATCAGCCCCAGCATTTT.

This clone was detected only once. The genes are TRBV27 and TRBJ2-7; 8 nucleotides line up with TRBD1. Germline trimming cut 3 bases from V and 6 bases from J; bases unmatched to any gene: 10. The length of the CDR3 is 15 residues. Germline CDR1 reads MNHEY; CDR2 reads SMNVEV (reference sequence). The CDR3 is CASSLSPAGGAEQYF. Written as DNA, the CDR3 is TGTGCCAGCAGTTTGTCACCCGCAGGGGGCGCCGAGCAGTACTTC.

The chain links TRBV7-3 to TRBJ2-6, with D tentatively TRBD2 (5 bases). Looked up from germline, CDR1 is SGHTA and CDR2 is FQGTGA. Trimming took off 0 bases at V and 2 bases at J, with 11 bases between the two ends. The CDR3 spans 17 residues. CDR3 loop: CASSLTLGETGANVLTF. Here the CDR3 DNA reads TGTGCCAGCAGCTTAACCCTGGGAGAAACTGGGGCCAACGTCCTGACTTTC.

This clone occurred a few times. The chain has TRBV5-6 and TRBJ1-1, with D perhaps matching TRBD1 (6 bases). The germline V gene has CDR1 SGHDT and CDR2 YYEEEE. The V end lost 3 bases, the J end lost 1 base, and 10 bases lay between the germline ends. This CDR3 contains 14 residues. This CDR3 reads CASSYRAANTEAFF. For the CDR3, the DNA is TGTGCCAGCAGCTACAGGGCTGCGAACACTGAAGCTTTCTTT.

The chain has TRBV3-1 (or the pseudogene TRBV3-2) and TRBJ2-6; D not resolved. The CDR3 has 15 residues. Germline CDR1 LGHDT, CDR2 YNNKEL (reference sequence). Trimming took 5 bases from V and 0 from J, leaving 8 bases between them. CDR3 in amino acids: CASSFHSSGANVLTF. The CDR3 DNA follows: TGTGCCAGCAGCTTCCACAGCTCTGGGGCCAACGTCCTGACTTTC.

The V gene is TRBV14, the J gene TRBJ2-3; either TRBD1 or TRBD2 may fit D (5 bases each). Between the trimmed V and J ends, which lost 1 base and 1 base, there was a span of 9 bases. From germline, CDR1 is SGHDN and CDR2 FVKESK. The CDR3 totals 15 residues. The CDR3 DNA reads as TGTGCCAGCAGCCAAGTGGGGCGGGGCACAGATACGCAGTATTTT. It yields the protein CASSQVGRGTDTQYF.

The rearrangement uses TRBV15 and TRBJ2-3; 9 bases match TRBD1. Trimming removed 1 base from V and 3 bases from J; junction bases left unmatched: 11. The CDR3 has 18 amino acids. Germline loops: CDR1 LNHNV, CDR2 YYDKDF (reference sequence). The CDR3 sequence is CATSRARSQGAATDTQYF. CDR3 sequence (DNA): TGTGCCACCAGCAGAGCGCGGTCACAGGGGGCAGCGACAGATACGCAGTATTTT.

The V gene is TRBV7-2, the J gene TRBJ1-4; D is unclear. Germline V gene lookup returns CDR1 SGHTA and CDR2 FQGNSA. This CDR3 is built from 14 residues. V lost 5 bases and J lost 0, with 7 bases in between. CDR3 amino acids: CASSLGSTNEKLFF. CDR3 nucleotides: TGTGCCAGCAGCCTAGGGTCAACTAATGAAAAACTGTTTTTT.

The genes are TRBV4-1 and TRBJ1-4; TRBD1 matches at 7 bases. This CDR3 region has 15 residues. Trimming cost V 4 bases and J 4 bases; bases outside gene matches: 6. Germline CDR1 is MGHRA and CDR2 is YSYEKL. This CDR3 is CASSLMGQSNEKLFF. CDR3 nucleotides: TGCGCCAGCAGCCTTATGGGACAGAGTAATGAAAAACTGTTTTTT.

The chain combines TRBV5-1 with TRBJ2-2, with 8 bases matching TRBD1. The CDR3 is made up of 16 amino acids. J gave up 1 base and V 0 bases, and 2 bases lay outside the gene matches. Germline V lookup: CDR1 SGHRS, CDR2 YFSETQ. The CDR3 DNA sequence: TGCGCCAGCAGCTTGGGGGACAGGTGGAACACCGGGGAGCTGTTTTTT. Translating it yields CASSLGDRWNTGELFF.

V gene TRBV5-1 combines with J gene TRBJ1-3; D remains ambiguous. This CDR3 has 15 residues. Per germline, CDR1 SGHRS and CDR2 YFSETQ. V was trimmed by 4 bases and J by 0 bases, leaving 11 bases between them. In DNA, the CDR3 is TGCGCCAGCAGCCACTCGGTCGACTCTGGAAACACCATATATTTT. This codes for CASSHSVDSGNTIYF.

The chain employs TRBV11-3 and TRBJ1-1; D uncertain. CDR3 length: 12 residues. V was trimmed by 4 bases and J by 4 bases, leaving 7 bases between them. The germline gives CDR1 SGHNT, CDR2 YENEEA. The CDR3 is CASSSRGTEAFF. The CDR3 region has the DNA TGTGCCAGCAGCTCTCGGGGCACTGAAGCTTTCTTT.

This clone was picked up one time. The rearrangement links TRBV6-6 to TRBJ2-2; no clear D gene. CDR1 is MNHNY, CDR2 SVGAGI, per germline (reference sequence). The CDR3 length is 13 residues. V lost 4 bases and J lost 4, with 7 bases in between. The CDR3 DNA follows: TGTGCCAGCAGTTCGAAGGCCACCGGGGAGCTGTTTTTT. Translating gives CASSSKATGELFF.

The rearrangement joins TRBV7-2 to TRBJ2-7; TRBD2 is a possible D gene (6 bases). CDR3 size: 14 residues. V was trimmed by 5 bases and J by 4 bases, leaving 15 bases between them. Germline-derived CDR1 and CDR2 are SGHTA and FQGNSA. The CDR3 protein is CASSKSGVQYEQYF. Here the CDR3 DNA reads TGTGCCAGCAGCAAATCGGGGGTGCAGTACGAGCAGTACTTC.